The present TCR beta chain was sequenced within a study of blood T cells in healthy people across ages. About the research overall: Template switching caught about one barcoded beta molecule for each two T cells. Study observations and caveats: When set beside aged donors, long-lived donors presented more naive CD4+ cells and higher diversity.

As to this clonotype: Its antigen is undetermined.

Then a second PCR, running roughly 7 to 11 cycles, was carried out with a sample-barcoded 5' primer and a J-beta primer mix. TCRdb independently ran MiXCR on the 5' RACE reads; one entry per CDR3 protein. Among approximately 1,100,000 distinct CDR3 sequences listed, roughly 45% were seen once. The CDR3 runs to 17 residues. The trim removed 4 bases at V and 0 bases at J, leaving 10 bases unmatched. From germline, CDR1 is SEHNR and CDR2 FQNEAQ (reference sequence). Every donor contributed about 10 milliliters of peripheral blood by blood draw. This receptor was identified in a woman aged 55 to 70 in good health. The genes are TRBV7-9 and TRBJ1-1; 8 positions agree with TRBD1. The sequenced sample was blood. The CDR3 sequence: CASSWGQASWVNTEAFF. The CDR3 bases are TGTGCCAGCAGCTGGGGACAGGCCTCTTGGGTGAACACTGAAGCTTTCTTT.